This TCR beta chain was recovered during a study of PD-1 blockade in classical Hodgkin lymphoma. General study points: Baseline diversity resembling that of newly diagnosed patients was seen in complete responders.

All trial patients relapsed after autologous stem cell transplantation. The CDR3 totals 13 residues. CDR1 SGHRS and CDR2 YFSETQ come from the germline V gene. V was clipped by 4 bases and J by 4 bases, with 11 bases between them. This clone is labeled as medium-sized (0.01 to 0.1%). Its matching antigen is unknown. Assay used: immunoSEQ multiplex PCR; TCRdb lists only in-frame clones, some missing. The sample carries 35,000 to 55,000 clones, roughly 78% recorded once. The clonotype comes from a human donor with classical Hodgkin lymphoma. The V gene is TRBV5-1, the J gene TRBJ1-1, with D hard to call. The sequenced sample was peripheral blood mononuclear cells (PBMCs), obtained before the second cycle of nivolumab. For the CDR3, the DNA is TGCGCCAGCAGCCTAAATTCGGGCACTGAAGCTTTCTTT. Its translation: CASSLNSGTEAFF. Drawing the rest from reference TRBV5-1 and TRBJ1-1, the complete variable domain is KAGVTQTPRYLIKTRGQQVTLSCSPISGHRSVSWYQQTPGQGLQFLFEYFSETQRNKGNFPGRFSGRQFSNSRSEMNVSTLELGDSALYLCASSLNSGTEAFFGQGTRLTVV.